This T cell receptor (beta chain) was observed in a study of OX40 agonist ivuxolimab in advanced cancers. Across the whole study: Two patients with cutaneous melanoma and one with hepatocellular carcinoma, three in total, showed partial responses. General study results and limits: Antigens targeted by the expanded peripheral T cells were not determined. At 0.1 to 3.0 mg/kg, CD4+ and CD8+ blood T cells expanded clonally by week 6.

With regard to this clone: Its antigen remains unknown.

Trimming cost V 3 bases and J 2 bases, with 15 bases left between them. The CDR3 covers 16 residues. CDR1 SGHVS and CDR2 FQNEAQ come from the germline V gene. The method was immunoSEQ multiplex PCR; TCRdb's version includes in-frame clones alone and lacks a portion of them. The profile shows over 9,000 clones, about four fifths of them singletons. Exclusion applied to patients with autoimmune disease history or systemic immunosuppression. This TCR was sampled from an adult with an advanced solid tumor such as melanoma, head and neck, liver or kidney cancer. The chain employs TRBV7-8 and TRBJ2-3; D is perhaps TRBD2 (6 bases). The specimen was CD4+ or CD8+ T cells sorted from blood, collected in a trial of the OX40 agonist ivuxolimab. The CDR3 sequence: CASSFNNGDFTDTQYF. CDR3 DNA: TGTGCCAGCAGCTTTAATAACGGGGACTTCACAGATACGCAGTATTTT.